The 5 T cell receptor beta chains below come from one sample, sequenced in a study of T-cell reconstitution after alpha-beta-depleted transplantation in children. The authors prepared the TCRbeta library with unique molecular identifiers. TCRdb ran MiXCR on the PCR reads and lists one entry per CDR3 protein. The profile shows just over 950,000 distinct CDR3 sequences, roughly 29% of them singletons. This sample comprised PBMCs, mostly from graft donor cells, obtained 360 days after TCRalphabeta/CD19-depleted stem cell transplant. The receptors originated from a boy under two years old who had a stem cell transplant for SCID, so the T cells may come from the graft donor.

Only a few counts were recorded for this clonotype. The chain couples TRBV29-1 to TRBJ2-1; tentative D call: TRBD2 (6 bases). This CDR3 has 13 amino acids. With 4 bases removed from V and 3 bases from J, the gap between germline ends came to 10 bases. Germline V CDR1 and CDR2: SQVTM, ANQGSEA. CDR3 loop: CSVAGGVYNEQFF. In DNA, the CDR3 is TGCAGCGTTGCCGGCGGGGTCTACAATGAGCAGTTCTTC.

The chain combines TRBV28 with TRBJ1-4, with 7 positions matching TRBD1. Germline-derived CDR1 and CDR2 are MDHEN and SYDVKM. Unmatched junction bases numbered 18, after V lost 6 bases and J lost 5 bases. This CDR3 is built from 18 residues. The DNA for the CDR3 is TGTGCCAGCAGCCAACCGCGAAACAGACAGGGCCTCAATGAAAAACTGTTTTTT. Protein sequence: CASSQPRNRQGLNEKLFF.

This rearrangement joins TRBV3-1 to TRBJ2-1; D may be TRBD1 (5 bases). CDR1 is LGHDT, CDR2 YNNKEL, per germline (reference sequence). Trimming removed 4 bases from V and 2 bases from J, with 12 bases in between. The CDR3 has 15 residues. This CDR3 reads CASSPYRTPYNEQFF. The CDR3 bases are TGTGCCAGCAGCCCGTACCGGACACCCTACAATGAGCAGTTCTTC.

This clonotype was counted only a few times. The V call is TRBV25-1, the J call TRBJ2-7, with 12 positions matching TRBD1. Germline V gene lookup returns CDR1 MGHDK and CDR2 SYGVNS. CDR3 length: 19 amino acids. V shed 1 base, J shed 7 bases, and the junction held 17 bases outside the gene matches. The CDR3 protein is CASSEFSPRRDRGPGEQYF. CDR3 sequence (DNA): TGTGCCAGCAGTGAATTCTCCCCCCGTAGGGACAGGGGGCCAGGGGAGCAGTACTTC.

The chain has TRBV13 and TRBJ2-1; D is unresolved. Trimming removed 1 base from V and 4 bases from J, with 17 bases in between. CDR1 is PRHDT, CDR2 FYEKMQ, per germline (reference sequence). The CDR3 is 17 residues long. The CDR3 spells CASSLAARRAVYNEQFF. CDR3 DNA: TGTGCCAGCAGCTTAGCAGCAAGACGGGCAGTTTACAATGAGCAGTTCTTC.